This T cell receptor (beta chain) was captured by sequencing in a study of blood T cells in healthy people across ages. Germline loops: CDR1 SGHTA, CDR2 FQGTGA. The germline V and J ends were trimmed by 1 base and 2 bases, with 12 bases remaining between them. The CDR3 spans 17 residues. A second PCR, run for about 7 to 12 cycles, used a sample-barcoded 5' primer plus a J-beta primer mix. TCRdb ran MiXCR on the 5' RACE reads and lists one entry per CDR3 protein. The sample holds some 1.4 million distinct CDR3 sequences, around 39% seen once. The sample taken for sequencing was blood. This receptor was obtained from a woman between 18 and 30 years old in good health. The chain recombines TRBV7-3 with TRBJ2-6; D may be TRBD1 or TRBD2 (6 bases each). The CDR3 nucleotides are TGTGCCAGCAGCTTAAGCCCGGGGGCCACTGGGGCCAACGTCCTGACTTTC. Translated: CASSLSPGATGANVLTF. Full variable domain (rest looked up from reference TRBV7-3 and TRBJ2-6): GAGVSQTPSNKVTEKGKYVELRCDPISGHTALYWYRQSLGQGPEFLIYFQGTGAADDSGLPNDRFFAVRPEGSVSTLKIQRTERGDSAVYLCASSLSPGATGANVLTFGAGSRLTVL.